A selection of T cell receptor beta chains follows, all from one sample in a study of PD-1 blockade in classical Hodgkin lymphoma. Sequencing was performed with immunoSEQ multiplex PCR; in TCRdb, only in-frame clones are kept and a portion is missing. The table includes 30,000 to 35,000 clones, around nine tenths detected once. The sample in question was CD4+ T cells from blood, obtained at baseline. The source is a human donor with classical Hodgkin lymphoma. Both conserved end residues are part of each CDR3. D genes are given only for firm matches. Some rows have no size entry. The others give once, few or many, or a class for an expanded clone.

clone_size	v_call	d_call	j_call	cdr3_aa	cdr3_nt
.	TRBV10-3	TRBD1	TRBJ1-2	CAITAGSAGGRYGYTF	TGTGCCATCACCGCTGGTTCCGCAGGGGGCAGGTATGGCTACACCTTC
once	TRBV6-1	TRBD1	TRBJ1-2	CASSENRGRGYGYTF	TGTGCCAGCAGTGAAAACAGGGGGCGTGGCTATGGCTACACCTTC
few	TRBV5-1	.	TRBJ2-7	CASSFGIDYEQYF	TGCGCCAGCAGCTTCGGGATCGACTACGAGCAGTACTTC
.	TRBV29-1	.	TRBJ2-7	CSVRRGGDSYEQYF	TGCAGCGTTAGAAGGGGGGGCGACTCCTACGAGCAGTACTTC
.	TRBV19	.	TRBJ1-1	CASSLRVNTEAFF	TGTGCCAGTAGTCTAAGGGTGAACACTGAAGCTTTCTTT
.	TRBV20-1	.	TRBJ2-5	CSGSGAETQYF	TGCAGTGGGTCGGGAGCTGAGACCCAGTACTTC
.	TRBV6-4	.	TRBJ2-2	CASSDKAPTGELFF	TGTGCCAGCAGTGACAAAGCCCCCACCGGGGAGCTGTTTTTT
.	TRBV30	.	TRBJ2-1	CAWSQVGAIYNEQFF	TGTGCCTGGTCCCAGGTGGGGGCCATCTACAATGAGCAGTTCTTC
.	TRBV30	.	TRBJ1-5	CAWGEGEYQPQHF	TGTGCCTGGGGGGAGGGGGAGTACCAGCCCCAGCATTTT
.	TRBV29-1	.	TRBJ1-5	CSVEAGGDQPQHF	TGCAGCGTTGAAGCGGGGGGAGATCAGCCCCAGCATTTT
.	TRBV6-5	.	TRBJ2-5	CASSETRLQTQYF	TGTGCCAGCAGCGAAACTAGATTACAGACCCAGTACTTC